This T cell receptor (beta chain) is from a study of blood T cell repertoires in COVID-19 (dated by TCRdb to 2018 to 2021). About the study as a whole: Samples covering the acute and convalescent phases of COVID-19 were provided by collaborators in the United States, Italy and Spain. Subjects who had been exposed to COVID-19, were actively infected with it, or had recovered from it provided the deeply sampled blood TCRbeta repertoires that made up the dataset. Where available, HLA class I and class II types were obtained from metadata supplied by the sample provider rather than from assay-based typing. A de-identified subject ID, COVID-19 status, age in years and sex were almost always included in the sample metadata. Samples were obtained from the ongoing ImmuneRACE study (first 160 participants) and from some 1,300 subjects provided by 6 global collaborators. The prospective study material was composed of cDNA or gDNA derived from T cells, B-cell-depleted T cells, or PBMCs. The repertoires were made available in a free public database intended to serve as a resource for research on the immune response to SARS-CoV-2. The paper's findings and limits, for the study overall: How much clinical and demographic metadata was included differed by source and by participant, and the metadata was provided uncurated.

TCRbeta CDR3 regions were amplified from genomic DNA using the immunoSEQ Assay, a bias-controlled multiplex PCR. The source study handled its data this way. Nucleated cell counts per sample were estimated from amplification of reference gene primers within the assay. To quantify the absolute abundance of each unique TCRbeta CDR3 rearrangement, sequence reads were collapsed and filtered. Productive Simpson clonality was computed per sample as the square root of Simpson's diversity index over productive rearrangements. Sourced from immuneACCESS, this table was stored by TCRdb with only in-frame sequences that have V and J called. A share of the clones is absent; for the studies checked, an unresolved V gene accounts for under half, and the remainder has no known explanation. The V and J calls and clone size are taken from that table; D and trimming were inferred from the DNA. A total of hundreds of thousands of clones appear in this sample, almost 90% of them only once. Jointly, the top ten make up about 1.3% of the sample.

The germline V gene sets CDR1 to SGHRS and CDR2 to YFSETQ. V is trimmed back by 5 bases and J by 0 bases, and the junction contains 6 bases that no gene match accounts for. The CDR3 covers 15 residues, taking in both the cysteine and the phenylalanine. The sequence is cut down to CDR3 DNA, 45 bases in frame from base 1. A word on this clone: The antigen it binds to is not known. Base qualities were left out, and no much larger clone turns up one base away.

The collaborating institutions used their own protocols to collect whole blood in K2EDTA tubes. Collaborator samples were shipped for TCRbeta analysis as frozen whole blood, isolated PBMCs, or DNA extracted from either sample type. Source material: peripheral blood. This sequence originates from a man of 80 years or more with acute or convalescent COVID-19. The V gene is TRBV5-1 and the J gene is TRBJ2-3; TRBD1 matches 7 bases in the middle. The CDR3 corresponds to CASRKGGPSTDTQYF. The DNA reads as follows: TGCGCCAGCAGGAAAGGGGGCCCGAGCACAGATACGCAGTATTTT.